The rows below give T cell receptor beta chains drawn from one sample of a study of cytomegalovirus exposure and HLA in healthy donors. Using immunoSEQ multiplex PCR, the repertoire was profiled, and TCRdb retains in-frame clones only, with some absent. The sample carries more than 75,000 clones, about four fifths recorded once. Sequenced material: PBMCs. The receptors were gathered from a woman in her forties in good health and CMV-seronegative. Both conserved end residues are part of each CDR3.

v_gene,j_gene,CDR3aa
TRBV5-4,TRBJ1-1,CASTSEDTEAFF
TRBV30,TRBJ2-3,CAWSQGLATSTQYF
TRBV7-9,TRBJ2-5,CASSLGRPQETQYF
TRBV7-2,TRBJ1-1,CASSPGGSGVFTEAFF
TRBV30,TRBJ1-5,CAWSLAGIGNQPQHF
TRBV7-7,TRBJ2-3,CASSPERGGRDTDTQYF
TRBV30,TRBJ1-2,CAWTRDRITYGYPF
TRBV14,TRBJ1-2,CASSIQGRSLGYTF
TRBV5-1,TRBJ2-1,CASSLQGGGTYNEQFF
TRBV5-1,TRBJ2-5,CASSRTGNVEETQYF
TRBV6-5,TRBJ1-5,CASSYSWDRLNQPQHF
TRBV5-4,TRBJ2-5,CASSSRGLGETQYF
TRBV2,TRBJ1-4,CASSENRGYNEKLFF
TRBV6-6,TRBJ2-7,CASTLRMGQDYEQYF
TRBV30,TRBJ1-1,CAFRTRLDTEAFF
TRBV4-3,TRBJ1-1,CASSQSRGGNTEAFF
TRBV5-1,TRBJ2-3,CASMAGGPDTQYF